The present T cell receptor beta chain was sequenced within a study of T cell repertoires in cytomegalovirus infection (dated by TCRdb to about 2019). Turning to the overall study: The peptide stimulations were aimed at well-studied HLA-B-restricted epitopes as well as recently identified HLA-C-restricted CMV epitopes, whose presentation resists viral immunomodulation. Donor HLA type was relevant to the analysis, as public TCR beta signatures indicated carriage of CMV infection together with the matching HLA type. The study at large found these results: In both this cohort and an independent cohort of 352 donors, the cumulative frequency of public TCR beta family members distinguished carriers of CMV infection plus the relevant HLA type. In the ex vivo response, HLA-C-restricted CMV-specific TCR beta clonotypes were dominant, and in two of eight donors the single most frequent clonotype came from this HLA-C-restricted group.

This clonotype came up a few times. The antigen this receptor binds is unknown. Qualities for individual bases were not recorded, and no much larger clone is one base off. Interpreted using the paper, the treatment or condition label stands for: in vitro stimulation with specific CMV peptide epitopes to enrich CMV-specific T cells. Sequencing was performed on an Illumina HiSeq 1500. Using fastp trimming at Q25 and MiXCR clonotype assembly, TCRdb reanalyzed the public sequencing data and kept in-frame beta chains. Each entry merges the rows of one CDR3 protein and shows their most common DNA and genes. This sample holds 750,000 to 950,000 distinct CDR3 sequences; 25% to 35% were observed only once. In total, the top ten clones hold about 12% of the sample. From the cysteine through the phenylalanine, the CDR3 covers 13 amino acids. The sequence is cut down to CDR3 DNA, 39 bases in frame from base 1. Via the germline V gene, CDR1 is MNHEY and CDR2 SVGAGI. V loses 4 bases, J loses 5 bases, and the germline ends lie 9 bases apart.

The chain uses TRBV6-5 and TRBJ1-5; perhaps TRBD1 is the D gene, with 5 bases matching. The TCR sequence derives from a human donor in good health (CMV status not recorded). Some clones in this sample may be carry-over from other donors' samples. The input for sequencing was cultured CD8+ T cells from PBMCs, taken from culture after CMV antigen stimulation. The nucleotide sequence is given as TGTGCCAGCAGTTTGGGACGCTATCAGCCCCAGCATTTT. This yields the protein CASSLGRYQPQHF.